This record covers a single T cell receptor (beta chain). Its antigen is not known. V was clipped by 4 bases and J by 0 bases, with 14 bases between them. The germline V gene encodes CDR1 SGHRS and CDR2 YFSETQ. This CDR3 has 16 amino acids. This entry comes from a study of shared clonotypes between healthy human individuals. About the study: The donor pool was made up of two women and a few men aged 18 to 49. Study-level points and caveats: Naive CD4 clonotypes were shared across several donors at about 5.3%.

TCRdb keeps only in-frame clones here, not all; method: immunoSEQ multiplex PCR. Seen here are roughly 1.5 million clones, under 99% observed once, and the top ten hold roughly 0.45%. The V gene is TRBV5-1, the J gene TRBJ1-3, with D tentatively TRBD1 (5 bases). The sequence came from a man aged 25-45 years in good health. Sequenced sample: naive CD4+ T cells sorted from blood. This sample's subset: CD45RA+ positively selected. The CDR3: CASSPTRGVSGNTIYF. The CDR3 DNA follows: TGCGCCAGCAGCCCAACACGGGGGGTCTCTGGAAACACCATATATTTT.